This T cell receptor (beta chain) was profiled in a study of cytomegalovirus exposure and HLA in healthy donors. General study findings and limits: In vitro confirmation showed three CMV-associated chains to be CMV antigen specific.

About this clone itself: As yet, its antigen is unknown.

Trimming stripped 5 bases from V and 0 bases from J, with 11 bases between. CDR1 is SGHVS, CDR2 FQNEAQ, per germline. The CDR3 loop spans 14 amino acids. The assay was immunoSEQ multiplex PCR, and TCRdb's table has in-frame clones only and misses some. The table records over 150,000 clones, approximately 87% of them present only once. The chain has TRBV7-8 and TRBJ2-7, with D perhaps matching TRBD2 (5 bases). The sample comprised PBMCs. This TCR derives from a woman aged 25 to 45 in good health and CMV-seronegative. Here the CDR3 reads CASSPGSNSYEQYF. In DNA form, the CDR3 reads TGTGCCAGCAGCCCTGGGAGCAACTCCTACGAGCAGTACTTC.